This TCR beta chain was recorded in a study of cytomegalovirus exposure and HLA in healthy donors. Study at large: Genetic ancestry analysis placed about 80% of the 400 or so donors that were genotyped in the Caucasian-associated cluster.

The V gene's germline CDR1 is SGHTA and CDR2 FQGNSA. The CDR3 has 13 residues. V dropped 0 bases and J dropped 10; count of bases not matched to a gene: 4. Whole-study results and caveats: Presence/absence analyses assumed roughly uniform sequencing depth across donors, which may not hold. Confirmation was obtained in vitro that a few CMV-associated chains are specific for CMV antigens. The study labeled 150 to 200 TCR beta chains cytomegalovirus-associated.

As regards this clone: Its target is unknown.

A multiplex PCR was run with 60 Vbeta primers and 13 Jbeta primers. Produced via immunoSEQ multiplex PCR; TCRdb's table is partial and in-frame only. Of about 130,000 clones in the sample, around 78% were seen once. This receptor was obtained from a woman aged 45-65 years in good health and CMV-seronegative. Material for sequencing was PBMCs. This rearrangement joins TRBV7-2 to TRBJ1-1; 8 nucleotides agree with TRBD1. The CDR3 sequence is CASSLAGQGLAFF. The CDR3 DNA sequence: TGTGCCAGCAGCTTAGCCGGACAGGGATTAGCTTTCTTT.